This T cell receptor beta chain emerged from a study of CD4 T cells in relation to SARS-CoV-2 and coronaviruses. Study results and limitations: About 65% of donors had memory CD4+ clonotypes crossrecognizing SARS-CoV-2 and common cold coronavirus spike.

For this clone: Its target is unknown.

Unexposed donor CD4+ T cells date from about 2011-2018, before the COVID-19 pandemic. The assay was immunoSEQ multiplex PCR, and TCRdb's table has in-frame clones only and misses some. The sample shows 65,000 or so clones, about 89% of them seen only once. V was shortened by 5 bases and J by 2 bases, with 12 bases between the two germline ends. The CDR3 extends over 14 amino acids. The germline V gene encodes CDR1 LGHDT and CDR2 YNNKEL (reference sequence). Material for sequencing was memory CD4+ T cells from PBMCs. J is TRBJ1-1 and V is TRBV3-1 (or the pseudogene TRBV3-2), with no clear D. The receptor was isolated from a human donor in good health. CDR3 nucleotides: TGTGCCAGCAGCGCCACGGTGGTAAACACTGAAGCTTTCTTT. Its protein is CASSATVVNTEAFF.